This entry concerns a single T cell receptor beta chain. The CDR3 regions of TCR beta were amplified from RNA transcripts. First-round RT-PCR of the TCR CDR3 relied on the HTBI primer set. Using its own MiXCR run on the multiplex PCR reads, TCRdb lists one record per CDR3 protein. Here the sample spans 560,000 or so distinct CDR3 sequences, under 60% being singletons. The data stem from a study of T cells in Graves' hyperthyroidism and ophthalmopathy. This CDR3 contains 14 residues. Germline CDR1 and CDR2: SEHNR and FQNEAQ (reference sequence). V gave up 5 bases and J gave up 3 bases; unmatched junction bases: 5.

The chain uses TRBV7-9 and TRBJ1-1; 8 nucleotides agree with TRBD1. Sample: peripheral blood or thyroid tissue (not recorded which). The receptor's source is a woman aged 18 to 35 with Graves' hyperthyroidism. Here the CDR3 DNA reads TGTGCCAGCAGCGCGCAGGGGGCGGACACTGAAGCTTTCTTT. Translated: CASSAQGADTEAFF.